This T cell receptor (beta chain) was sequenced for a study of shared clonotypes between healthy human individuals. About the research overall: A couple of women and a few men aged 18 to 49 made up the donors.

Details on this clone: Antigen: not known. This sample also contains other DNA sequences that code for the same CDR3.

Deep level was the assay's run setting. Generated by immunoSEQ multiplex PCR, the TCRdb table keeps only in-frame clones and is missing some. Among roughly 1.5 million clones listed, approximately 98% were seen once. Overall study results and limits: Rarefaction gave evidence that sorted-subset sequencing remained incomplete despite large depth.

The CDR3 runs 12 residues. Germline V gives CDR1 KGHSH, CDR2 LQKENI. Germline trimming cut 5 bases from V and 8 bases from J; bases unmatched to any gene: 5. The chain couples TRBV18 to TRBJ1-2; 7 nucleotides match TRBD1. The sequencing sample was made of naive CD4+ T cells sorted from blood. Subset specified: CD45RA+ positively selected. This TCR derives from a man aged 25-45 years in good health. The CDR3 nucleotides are TGTGCCAGCTCAAGACAGGGTGACGGCTACACCTTC. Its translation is CASSRQGDGYTF.